Following are 16 T cell receptor beta chains from one sample sequenced in a study of T-cell reconstitution after alpha-beta-depleted transplantation in children (dated by TCRdb to 2015 to 2016). The treatment or condition label for this specimen denotes: allogeneic hematopoietic cell transplantation with graft depleted of TCRalphabeta T cells and CD19 B cells. Libraries were built with PCR. The data were produced on an Illumina HiSeq 2500. To normalize quantification of the TCRbeta repertoire, the TCR libraries were built with molecular barcoding that relied on unique molecular identifiers. In TCRdb, the public reads were trimmed at Q25 with fastp and aligned with MiXCR, with productive beta chains retained. For every CDR3 protein sequence, its rows merge into one entry that carries the most common genes and DNA. Within this sample are some 310,000 distinct CDR3 sequences, with around 20% of them counted one time only. Approximately 9.9% of the sample goes to the ten largest clones.

Specimen: PBMCs, mostly from graft donor cells, collected 180 days after TCRalphabeta/CD19-depleted stem cell transplant. These receptors were obtained from a male patient aged 10-17 years who had a stem cell transplant for acute lymphoblastic leukemia, so the T cells may come from the graft donor.

This clonotype was found many times. The V gene is TRBV20-1, the J gene TRBJ2-3; D unresolved. This CDR3 spans 12 amino acids. The germline V and J ends were trimmed by 8 bases and 2 bases, with 11 bases remaining between them. Germline V gives CDR1 DFQATT, CDR2 SNEGSKA (reference sequence). CDR3 in amino acids: CSPSLYTDTQYF. CDR3 sequence (DNA): TGCAGTCCTTCCTTGTACACAGATACGCAGTATTTT.

The J gene is TRBJ2-3, the V gene TRBV7-8, with 9 nucleotides matching TRBD2. The germline V gene has CDR1 SGHVS and CDR2 FQNEAQ. The CDR3 spans 18 residues. V was clipped by 4 bases and J by 8 bases; unmatched bases: 19. The CDR3 DNA reads as TGTGCCAGCAGCTCGTACAGGGTTGGGACTAGCAGAAAGGGTACGCAGTATTTT. It translates to CASSSYRVGTSRKGTQYF. The whole variable domain, filled in from reference TRBV7-8 and TRBJ2-3, reads GAGVSQSPRYKVAKRGQDVALRCDPISGHVSLFWYQQALGQGPEFLTYFQNEAQLDKSGLPSDRFFAERPEGSVSTLKIQRTQQEDSAVYLCASSSYRVGTSRKGTQYFGPGTRLTVL.

This clonotype came up once. This is likely a read error, given that the CDR3 carries no conserved phenylalanine or tryptophan at its end. This chain connects TRBV29-1 to TRBJ2-7; 11 bases fit TRBD2. The CDR3 sequence is 15 residues long. Trimming removed 7 bases from V and 4 bases from J; junction bases left unmatched: 12. Germline CDR1 SQVTM, CDR2 ANQGSEA. DNA for the CDR3: TGCAGCGGCGGGGGGCTAGCGGGAGGATCTTACGAGCAGTACTTG. Translating gives CSGGGLAGGSYEQYL.

This sequence joins TRBV24-1 and TRBJ2-7, with D possibly matching TRBD2 (6 bases). Germline-derived CDR1 and CDR2 are KGHDR and SFDVKD. Between the trimmed V and J ends, which lost 0 bases and 2 bases, there was a span of 16 bases. The CDR3 covers 17 residues. Written as DNA, the CDR3 is TGTGCCACCAGTGATTTGCCAGGTCTCGGGAGAACCTACGAGCAGTACTTC. It specifies CATSDLPGLGRTYEQYF.

V usage is TRBV7-8 and J usage is TRBJ2-1; 13 positions match TRBD2. Trimming cost V 7 bases and J 5 bases; bases outside gene matches: 8. The CDR3 runs 16 residues. Germline V CDR1 and CDR2: SGHVS, FQNEAQ. The CDR3 region is CASTHGLAGVHNEQFF. CDR3 nucleotides: TGTGCCAGCACCCACGGACTAGCGGGAGTGCACAATGAGCAGTTCTTC.

In its sample, this clonotype was seen a few times. The chain employs TRBV12-3 or TRBV12-4 and TRBJ2-7, with TRBD1 as a possible D gene (6 bases). The CDR3 covers 16 residues. Trimming stripped 8 bases from V and 6 bases from J, with 26 bases between. The CDR3 is CASPLTPIGDNCEQYF. The CDR3 DNA reads TGTGCCAGCCCCCTGACCCCAATTGGGGACAACTGCGAGCAGTACTTC.

This clonotype has only a few counts. The V call is TRBV9, the J call TRBJ1-1; D is possibly TRBD1 (6 bases). Germline V gene lookup returns CDR1 SGDLS and CDR2 YYNGEE. The V end lost 4 bases, the J end lost 0 bases, and 10 bases lay between the germline ends. There are 14 residues in the CDR3. CDR3 protein: CASSNRQVNTEAFF. The CDR3 DNA is TGTGCCAGCAGCAACCGACAGGTGAACACTGAAGCTTTCTTT.

This rearrangement joins TRBV7-3 to TRBJ2-1; 9 bases fit TRBD2. The CDR3 consists of 17 residues. V lost 1 base, J lost 12 bases, and 16 bases stayed unmatched. Per germline, CDR1 SGHTA and CDR2 FQGTGA. The DNA of the CDR3 is TGTGCCAGCAGCTTAAAAGGGACCGGGACTAGCCCCAGTCGGCAGTTCTTC. It encodes CASSLKGTGTSPSRQFF.

The J gene is TRBJ1-1, the V gene TRBV29-1; D gene uncertain. Germline V gene data show CDR1 as SQVTM and CDR2 as ANQGSEA. V was cut by 1 base and J by 5 bases, with 14 bases left in between. This CDR3 contains 14 residues. The CDR3 here is CSVEVKGLWTEAFF. CDR3 nucleotides: TGCAGCGTTGAAGTAAAGGGCCTCTGGACTGAAGCTTTCTTT.

The sample holds a few counts of this clonotype. This rearrangement joins TRBV5-1 to TRBJ2-1; 11 positions match TRBD2. V shed 0 bases, J shed 3 bases, and the junction held 2 bases outside the gene matches. Germline V gives CDR1 SGHRS, CDR2 YFSETQ. This CDR3 spans 16 amino acids. DNA for the CDR3: TGCGCCAGCAGCTTGGGACTAGCGGGGAACTACAATGAGCAGTTCTTC. Encoded protein: CASSLGLAGNYNEQFF.

The chain carries TRBV5-5 and TRBJ2-6; TRBD1 aligns across 7 bases. The CDR3 length is 16 residues. The germline V gene encodes CDR1 SGHKS and CDR2 YYEKEE (reference sequence). V lost 2 bases to trimming and J lost 0 bases; unmatched junction nucleotides: 2. CDR3 residues: CASSLQGNSGANVLTF. The CDR3 DNA follows: TGTGCCAGCAGCTTACAGGGGAACTCTGGGGCCAACGTCCTGACTTTC.

The chain has TRBV2 and TRBJ2-4; 8 nucleotides match TRBD2. This CDR3 is built from 14 residues. CDR1 and CDR2 from the germline V gene are SNHLY and FYNNEI. The V gene end was trimmed by 2 bases and the J gene end by 6 bases; junction bases not matched to a gene: 3. The CDR3 protein is CASSERGGGNIQYF. In DNA, the CDR3 is TGTGCCAGCAGTGAACGGGGGGGAGGAAACATTCAGTACTTC.

This clonotype was observed at least ten times. The chain joins TRBV20-1 to TRBJ2-7; 7 nucleotides agree with TRBD1. The V gene end was trimmed by 2 bases and the J gene end by 5 bases; junction bases not matched to a gene: 3. The CDR3 spans 12 residues. CDR1 DFQATT and CDR2 SNEGSKA come from the germline V gene (reference sequence). For the CDR3, the DNA is TGCAGTGCTAGAATAGGGGGCAACGAGCAGTACTTC. This codes for CSARIGGNEQYF.

V usage is TRBV5-1 and J usage is TRBJ2-5; D tentatively fits TRBD1 or TRBD2 (6 bases each). Trimming took off 0 bases at V and 5 bases at J, with 14 bases between the two ends. Germline lookup yields CDR1 SGHRS and CDR2 YFSETQ. The CDR3 has 15 amino acids. The CDR3 coding sequence is TGCGCCAGCAGCTTGGCCGACAGGAGGGCGGAGACCCAGTACTTC. Protein product: CASSLADRRAETQYF.

V is TRBV24-1 and J is TRBJ2-2; the D is unclear. V lost 10 bases to trimming and J lost 0 bases, with 11 bases between them. CDR3 length equals 14 residues. The germline CDR1 and CDR2 sequences are KGHDR and SFDVKD. Written as DNA, the CDR3 is TGTGCCACACAAGGAGCTGCGAACACCGGGGAGCTGTTTTTT. Amino acid sequence: CATQGAANTGELFF.

The chain carries TRBV6-4 and TRBJ2-7, with TRBD2 matching 15 bases. V dropped 7 bases and J dropped 6; count of bases not matched to a gene: 16. The CDR3 length is 18 residues. Germline lookup yields CDR1 MRHNA and CDR2 SNTAGT. CDR3 region: CASNPGTSGRCGSFEQYF. CDR3 DNA sequence: TGTGCCAGCAACCCCGGGACTAGCGGGAGGTGCGGTTCGTTCGAGCAGTACTTC.